These T cell receptor beta chains were read from a single sample in a study of liver allograft versus peripheral blood T cells. TCRdb called the reads again in MiXCR, with one record for every CDR3 protein. The sample carries 13,000 or so distinct CDR3 sequences, about 20% recorded once. All receptors come from a human patient who had a liver transplant. The T cells may come from the graft donor. The CDR3 runs from the conserved cysteine through the conserved F or W.

V gene,CDR3 protein
TRBV20-1,CSAISGVGETQYF
TRBV9,CASSPGTGTGRSSYNSPLHF
TRBV9,CASSTQRESSYEQYF
TRBV9,CASSVQGSSYEQYF
TRBV15,CATSPPLRTGNTIYF
TRBV12-3/TRBV12-4,CASGDRGMNTEAFF
TRBV19,CASSIGGADTQYF
TRBV5-5,CASSLPGQLSSGANVLTF
TRBV28,CASSFGVGTGGQPQHF
TRBV30,CAWSYNEKLFF
TRBV20-1,CSARTVGYLDEQYF
TRBV10-3,CAISEDQGRNQPQHF
TRBV7-9,CASSRRAGVGSTEEQYF
TRBV18,CASSLDRNTGELFF
TRBV7-9,CASSLVAEDYSPLHF
TRBV7-9,CASSFSGRVPYSSYNEQFF
TRBV27,CASSFLQGREQYF
TRBV6-5,CATLAGGGYTF
TRBV6-2/TRBV6-3,CASSYPRDLFYEQYF
TRBV9,CASSVDPMNTEAFF
TRBV12-3/TRBV12-4,CASSRRTGFSGNTIYF
TRBV6-1,CASRDRANTGELFF
TRBV5-4,CASSPFGEADTQYF
TRBV20-1,CSARGFGSNNEKLFF
TRBV29-1,CSVGGRRNWETQYF
TRBV5-4,CASSGGDRELFF
TRBV9,CASSVGGEPAGYNEQFF
TRBV18,CASSPRSRTETQYF
TRBV15,CATSRAVGTTAGTYEQYF
TRBV11-1,CASSPTRFPSFGANVLTF
TRBV20-1,CSAPGDRWYQETQYF
TRBV12-3/TRBV12-4,CASMETGGGNQPQHF
TRBV7-2,CASSLSIQGGYDEQYF
TRBV19,CASSGPLSPGELFF
TRBV6-2/TRBV6-3,CASSPRPGRDEQFF
TRBV11-2,CASSLQVRGLRGNTIYF
TRBV20-1,CSAFPQGVTEAFF
TRBV6-5,CASSYSDRALVLGTEAFF
TRBV29-1,CSVEGSGGEAFF
TRBV20-1,CSAVRSYGYTF
TRBV27,CASRPQGRAEAFF
TRBV7-2,CASSLEGSRLAIHEQYF